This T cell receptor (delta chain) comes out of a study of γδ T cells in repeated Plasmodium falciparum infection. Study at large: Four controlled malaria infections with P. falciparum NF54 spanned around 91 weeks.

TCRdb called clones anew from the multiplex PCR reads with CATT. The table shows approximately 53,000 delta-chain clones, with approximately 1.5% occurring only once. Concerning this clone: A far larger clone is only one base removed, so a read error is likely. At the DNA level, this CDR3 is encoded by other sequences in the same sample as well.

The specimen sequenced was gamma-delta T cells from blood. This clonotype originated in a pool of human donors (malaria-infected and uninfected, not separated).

CDR3 amino acids: CACDQAPSYVEGKVRNDKLIF. The CDR3 coding sequence is TGTGCCTGTGACCAAGCGCCTTCCTACGTGGAGGGAAAGGTTCGTAACGACAAACTCATCTTT. This sequence joins TRDV2 and TRDJ1; 9 bases align to TRDD2. The J gene was not available in TCRdb and was assigned here by matching the DNA to germline segments. Germline V gene data show CDR1 as GEAIGNYY and CDR2 as EKD. V lost 3 bases to trimming and J lost 8 bases; unmatched junction nucleotides: 30. This CDR3 region has 21 residues.